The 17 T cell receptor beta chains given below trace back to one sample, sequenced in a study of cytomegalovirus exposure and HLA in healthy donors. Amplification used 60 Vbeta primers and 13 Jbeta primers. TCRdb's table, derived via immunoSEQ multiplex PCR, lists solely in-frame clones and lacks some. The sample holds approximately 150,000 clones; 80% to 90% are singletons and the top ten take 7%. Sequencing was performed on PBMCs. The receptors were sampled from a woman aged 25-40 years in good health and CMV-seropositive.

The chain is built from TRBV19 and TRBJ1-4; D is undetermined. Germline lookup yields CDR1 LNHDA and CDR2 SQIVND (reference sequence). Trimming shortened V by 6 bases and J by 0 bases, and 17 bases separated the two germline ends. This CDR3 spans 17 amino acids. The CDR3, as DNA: TGTGCCAGTAGGCGGAAGGGAGATCTTGCAACTAATGAAAAACTGTTTTTT. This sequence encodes CASRRKGDLATNEKLFF.

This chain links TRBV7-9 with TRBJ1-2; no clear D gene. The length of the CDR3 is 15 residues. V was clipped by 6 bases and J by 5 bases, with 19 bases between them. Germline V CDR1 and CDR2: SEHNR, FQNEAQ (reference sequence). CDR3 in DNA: TGTGCCAGCAGGTCTAGTAGCGGTAGCCAATATGGCTACACCTTC. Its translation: CASRSSSGSQYGYTF.

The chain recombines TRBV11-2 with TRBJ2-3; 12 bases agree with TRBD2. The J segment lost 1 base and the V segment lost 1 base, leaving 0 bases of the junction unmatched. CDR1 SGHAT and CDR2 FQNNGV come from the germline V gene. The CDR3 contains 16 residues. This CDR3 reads CASSLGLAGGTDTQYF. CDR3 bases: TGTGCCAGCAGCTTAGGACTAGCGGGGGGCACAGATACGCAGTATTTT.

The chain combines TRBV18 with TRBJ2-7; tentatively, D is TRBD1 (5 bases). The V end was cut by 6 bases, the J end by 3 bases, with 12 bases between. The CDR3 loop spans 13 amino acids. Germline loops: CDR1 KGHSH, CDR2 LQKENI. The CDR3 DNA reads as TGTGCCAGCTCTCCTGACAGTCGCTACGAGCAGTACTTC. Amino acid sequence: CASSPDSRYEQYF. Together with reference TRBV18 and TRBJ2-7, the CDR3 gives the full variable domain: NAGVMQNPRHLVRRRGQEARLRCSPMKGHSHVYWYRQLPEEGLKFMVYLQKENIIDESGMPKERFSAEFPKEGPSILRIQQVVRGDSAAYFCASSPDSRYEQYFGPGTRLTVT.

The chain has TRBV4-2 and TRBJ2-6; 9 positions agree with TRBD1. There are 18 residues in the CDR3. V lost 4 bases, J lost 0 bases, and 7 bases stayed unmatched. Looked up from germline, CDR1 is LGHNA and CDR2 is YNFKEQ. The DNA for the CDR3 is TGTGCCAGCAGCCCGCGGGGACAGGGAAGCTCTGGGGCCAACGTCCTGACTTTC. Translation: CASSPRGQGSSGANVLTF.

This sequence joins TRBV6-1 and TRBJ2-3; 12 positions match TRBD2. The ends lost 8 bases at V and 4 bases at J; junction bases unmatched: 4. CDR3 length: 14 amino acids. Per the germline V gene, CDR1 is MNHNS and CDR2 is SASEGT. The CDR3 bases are TGTGCCAGCCGTCTAGCGGGGGGGGCAGATACGCAGTATTTT. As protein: CASRLAGGADTQYF.

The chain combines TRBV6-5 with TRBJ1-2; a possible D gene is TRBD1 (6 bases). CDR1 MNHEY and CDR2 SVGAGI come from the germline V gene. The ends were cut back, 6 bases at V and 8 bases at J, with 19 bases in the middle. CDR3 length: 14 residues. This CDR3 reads CASSPRPGQKGYTF. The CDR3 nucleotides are TGTGCCAGCAGCCCTAGGCCGGGACAAAAGGGCTACACCTTC.

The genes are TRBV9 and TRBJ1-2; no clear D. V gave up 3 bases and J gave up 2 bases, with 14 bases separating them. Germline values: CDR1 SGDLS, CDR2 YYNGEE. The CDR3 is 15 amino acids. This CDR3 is CASSGDPTNNYGYTF. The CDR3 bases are TGTGCCAGCAGCGGTGATCCGACAAACAACTATGGCTACACCTTC.

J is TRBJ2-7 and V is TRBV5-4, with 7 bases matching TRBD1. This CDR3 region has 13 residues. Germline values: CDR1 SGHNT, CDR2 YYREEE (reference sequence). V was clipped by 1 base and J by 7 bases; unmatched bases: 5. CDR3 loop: CASSLRQGWEQYF. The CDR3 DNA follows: TGTGCCAGCAGCTTGAGACAGGGATGGGAGCAGTACTTC.

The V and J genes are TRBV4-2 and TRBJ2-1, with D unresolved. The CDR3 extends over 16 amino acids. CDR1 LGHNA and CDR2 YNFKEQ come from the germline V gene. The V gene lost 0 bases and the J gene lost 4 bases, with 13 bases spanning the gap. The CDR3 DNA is TGTGCCAGCAGCCAAGATTGGGTCGCGGTTTACAATGAGCAGTTCTTC. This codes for CASSQDWVAVYNEQFF.

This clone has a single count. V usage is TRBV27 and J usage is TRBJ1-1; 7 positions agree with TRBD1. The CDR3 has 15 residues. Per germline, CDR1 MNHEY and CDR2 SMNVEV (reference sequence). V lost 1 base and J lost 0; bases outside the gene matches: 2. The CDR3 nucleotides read TGTGCCAGCAGTTTATTGGGGACAGTGAACACTGAAGCTTTCTTT. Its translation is CASSLLGTVNTEAFF.

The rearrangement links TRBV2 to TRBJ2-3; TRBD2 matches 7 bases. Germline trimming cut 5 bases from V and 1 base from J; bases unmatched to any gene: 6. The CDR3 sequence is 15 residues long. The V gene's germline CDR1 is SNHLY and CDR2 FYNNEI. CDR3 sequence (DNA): TGTGCCAGCAGTCGCCTCCGGGGGGGCACAGATACGCAGTATTTT. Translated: CASSRLRGGTDTQYF.

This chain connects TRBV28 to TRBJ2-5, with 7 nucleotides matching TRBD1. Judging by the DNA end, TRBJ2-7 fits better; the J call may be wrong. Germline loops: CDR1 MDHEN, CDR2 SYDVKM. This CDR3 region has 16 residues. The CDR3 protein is CASSLSRQGFSYEQYF. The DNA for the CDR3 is TGTGCCAGCAGTTTATCGCGACAGGGATTTTCCTACGAGCAGTACTTC.

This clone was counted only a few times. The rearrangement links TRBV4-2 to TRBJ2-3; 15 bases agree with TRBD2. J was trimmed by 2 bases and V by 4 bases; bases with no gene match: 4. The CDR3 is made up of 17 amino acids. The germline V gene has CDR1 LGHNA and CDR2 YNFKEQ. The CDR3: CASSPGTSGGLTDTQYF. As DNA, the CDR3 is TGTGCCAGCAGCCCTGGGACTAGCGGGGGGCTCACAGATACGCAGTATTTT.

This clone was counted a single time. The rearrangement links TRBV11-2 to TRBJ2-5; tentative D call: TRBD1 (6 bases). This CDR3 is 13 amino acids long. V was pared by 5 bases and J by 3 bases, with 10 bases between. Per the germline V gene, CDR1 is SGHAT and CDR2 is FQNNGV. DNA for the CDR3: TGTGCCAGCAGCCCGCAGGGGAAAGAGACCCAGTACTTC. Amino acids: CASSPQGKETQYF.

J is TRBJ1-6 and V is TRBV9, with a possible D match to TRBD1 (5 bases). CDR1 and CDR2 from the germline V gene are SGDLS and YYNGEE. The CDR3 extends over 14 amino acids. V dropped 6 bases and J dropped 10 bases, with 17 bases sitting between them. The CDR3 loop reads CASNEDGTGSPLHF. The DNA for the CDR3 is TGTGCCAGCAACGAGGACGGGACTGGGTCACCCCTCCACTTT.

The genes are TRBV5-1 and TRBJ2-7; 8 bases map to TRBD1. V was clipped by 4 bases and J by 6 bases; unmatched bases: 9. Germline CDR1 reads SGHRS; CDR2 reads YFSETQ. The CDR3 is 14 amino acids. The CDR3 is CASSPLPGQAEQYF. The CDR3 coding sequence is TGCGCCAGCAGCCCCCTTCCGGGACAGGCCGAGCAGTACTTC. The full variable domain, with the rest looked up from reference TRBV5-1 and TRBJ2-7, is KAGVTQTPRYLIKTRGQQVTLSCSPISGHRSVSWYQQTPGQGLQFLFEYFSETQRNKGNFPGRFSGRQFSNSRSEMNVSTLELGDSALYLCASSPLPGQAEQYFGPGTRLTVT.